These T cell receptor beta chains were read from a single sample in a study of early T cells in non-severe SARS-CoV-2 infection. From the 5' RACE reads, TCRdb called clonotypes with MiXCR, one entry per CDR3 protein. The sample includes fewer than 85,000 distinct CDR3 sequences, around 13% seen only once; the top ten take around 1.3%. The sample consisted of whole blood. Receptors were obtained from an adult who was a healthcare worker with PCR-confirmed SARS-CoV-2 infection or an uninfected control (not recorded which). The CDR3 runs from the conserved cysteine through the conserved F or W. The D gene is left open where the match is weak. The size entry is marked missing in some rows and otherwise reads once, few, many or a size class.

CDR3aa: CAYRDRGRNEQFF; CDR3nt: TGTGCCTACCGGGACAGGGGAAGGAATGAGCAGTTCTTC; d_gene: TRBD1; abundance: -; j_gene: TRBJ2-1; v_gene: TRBV10-3
CDR3aa: CATSDYPGTTQYF; CDR3nt: TGTGCCACCAGTGATTACCCCGGGACTACCCAGTACTTC; d_gene: -; abundance: few; j_gene: TRBJ2-5; v_gene: TRBV24-1
CDR3aa: CASGLSGGAEAFF; CDR3nt: TGTGCCAGCGGTTTATCGGGGGGGGCTGAAGCTTTCTTT; d_gene: -; abundance: -; j_gene: TRBJ1-1; v_gene: TRBV28
CDR3aa: CASRRSGVASNQPQHF; CDR3nt: TGTGCCAGCAGAAGATCAGGGGTGGCGAGCAATCAGCCCCAGCATTTT; d_gene: -; abundance: many; j_gene: TRBJ1-5; v_gene: TRBV12-3/TRBV12-4
CDR3aa: CASSRGTSYPEQFF; CDR3nt: TGCGCCAGCAGCCGGGGGACTAGCTACCCTGAGCAGTTCTTC; d_gene: TRBD2; abundance: many; j_gene: TRBJ2-1; v_gene: TRBV5-1
CDR3aa: CASSAGSSGANVLTF; CDR3nt: TGTGCCAGCAGCGCAGGAAGCTCTGGGGCCAACGTCCTGACTTTC; d_gene: -; abundance: medium-sized; j_gene: TRBJ2-6; v_gene: TRBV6-2/TRBV6-3
CDR3aa: CASVGGSREQYF; CDR3nt: TGTGCCAGCGTCGGGGGAAGTCGGGAGCAGTACTTC; d_gene: -; abundance: many; j_gene: TRBJ2-7; v_gene: TRBV6-1
CDR3aa: CASSLEGGNSPLHF; CDR3nt: TGTGCCAGCAGCTTGGAAGGGGGTAATTCACCCCTCCACTTT; d_gene: -; abundance: many; j_gene: TRBJ1-6; v_gene: TRBV5-4
CDR3aa: CSVGVAVGTDTQYF; CDR3nt: TGCAGCGTTGGGGTAGCGGTAGGCACAGATACGCAGTATTTT; d_gene: -; abundance: many; j_gene: TRBJ2-3; v_gene: TRBV29-1
CDR3aa: CASSPGGPRAGELFF; CDR3nt: TGTGCCAGCAGCCCTGGGGGTCCCCGGGCCGGGGAGCTGTTTTTT; d_gene: -; abundance: -; j_gene: TRBJ2-2; v_gene: TRBV7-9
CDR3aa: CASSPTGTDYNEQFF; CDR3nt: TGTGCCAGCAGCCCTACCGGGACAGACTACAATGAGCAGTTCTTC; d_gene: TRBD1; abundance: many; j_gene: TRBJ2-1; v_gene: TRBV6-4
CDR3aa: CASSLGYSNQPQHF; CDR3nt: TGTGCCAGTAGTTTGGGGTATAGCAATCAGCCCCAGCATTTT; d_gene: -; abundance: many; j_gene: TRBJ1-5; v_gene: TRBV19
CDR3aa: CASSQDTSSYEQYF; CDR3nt: TGCGCCAGCAGCCAAGATACAAGCTCCTACGAGCAGTACTTC; d_gene: -; abundance: many; j_gene: TRBJ2-7; v_gene: TRBV4-3
CDR3aa: CASTRQDASSGANVLTF; CDR3nt: TGTGCCAGCACCAGACAGGACGCCAGCTCTGGGGCCAACGTCCTGACTTTC; d_gene: -; abundance: many; j_gene: TRBJ2-6; v_gene: TRBV11-2
CDR3aa: CAISPEPRGRQYF; CDR3nt: TGTGCCATCAGCCCTGAGCCCCGGGGTAGGCAGTATTTT; d_gene: -; abundance: -; j_gene: TRBJ2-3; v_gene: TRBV10-3
CDR3aa: CASSPQVGLNEQFF; CDR3nt: TGTGCCAGCAGCCCCCAGGTCGGGTTGAATGAGCAGTTCTTC; d_gene: -; abundance: many; j_gene: TRBJ2-1; v_gene: TRBV2
CDR3aa: CSVAGTSRHEQFF; CDR3nt: TGCAGCGTAGCCGGGACTAGCCGGCATGAGCAGTTCTTC; d_gene: TRBD2; abundance: -; j_gene: TRBJ2-1; v_gene: TRBV29-1
CDR3aa: CASRAESNTGELFF; CDR3nt: TGTGCCAGCAGAGCCGAGTCGAACACCGGGGAGCTGTTTTTT; d_gene: -; abundance: many; j_gene: TRBJ2-2; v_gene: TRBV2
CDR3aa: CSAPGGGGNQPQHF; CDR3nt: TGCAGTGCCCCAGGCGGGGGGGGCAATCAGCCCCAGCATTTT; d_gene: -; abundance: many; j_gene: TRBJ1-5; v_gene: TRBV20-1
CDR3aa: CASSSTASGRVDEQFF; CDR3nt: TGTGCCAGCAGCTCCACAGCTAGCGGGAGGGTGGATGAGCAGTTCTTC; d_gene: TRBD2; abundance: -; j_gene: TRBJ2-1; v_gene: TRBV11-2
CDR3aa: CASGLARTGGFTEAFF; CDR3nt: TGTGCTAGTGGTTTGGCTAGGACAGGGGGCTTCACTGAAGCTTTCTTT; d_gene: TRBD1; abundance: -; j_gene: TRBJ1-1; v_gene: TRBV12-5
CDR3aa: CASSLQRGLYEQYF; CDR3nt: TGCGCCAGCAGCTTGCAAAGGGGTTTGTACGAGCAGTACTTC; d_gene: -; abundance: many; j_gene: TRBJ2-7; v_gene: TRBV5-1
CDR3aa: CASSDALEQYF; CDR3nt: TGCGCCAGCAGTGACGCCCTCGAGCAGTACTTC; d_gene: -; abundance: many; j_gene: TRBJ2-7; v_gene: TRBV10-2
CDR3aa: CASGTYTSGLAHEQYF; CDR3nt: TGTGCCAGCGGAACCTATACCTCGGGACTAGCGCACGAGCAGTACTTC; d_gene: TRBD2; abundance: -; j_gene: TRBJ2-7; v_gene: TRBV27
CDR3aa: CASSLVTPHGYTF; CDR3nt: TGTGCCAGCAGTTTGGTGACCCCCCATGGCTACACCTTC; d_gene: -; abundance: -; j_gene: TRBJ1-2; v_gene: TRBV28
CDR3aa: CASSLYPWQGRHEQYF; CDR3nt: TGTGCCAGCAGTTTATACCCGTGGCAGGGAAGACACGAGCAGTACTTC; d_gene: -; abundance: many; j_gene: TRBJ2-7; v_gene: TRBV27
CDR3aa: CASSYSILDEQFF; CDR3nt: TGTGCCAGCAGTTACTCTATCCTAGATGAGCAGTTCTTC; d_gene: -; abundance: few; j_gene: TRBJ2-1; v_gene: TRBV6-5
CDR3aa: CASSKDRDEQYF; CDR3nt: TGCGCCAGCAGCAAGGACAGGGACGAGCAGTACTTC; d_gene: TRBD1; abundance: -; j_gene: TRBJ2-7; v_gene: TRBV5-1
CDR3aa: CASSSADEQYF; CDR3nt: TGTGCCAGCAGTTCCGCGGACGAGCAGTACTTC; d_gene: -; abundance: many; j_gene: TRBJ2-7; v_gene: TRBV6-2/TRBV6-3
CDR3aa: CASSSPGQGRTEAFF; CDR3nt: TGTGCCAGCAGTTCCCCGGGACAGGGAAGGACTGAAGCTTTCTTT; d_gene: TRBD1; abundance: many; j_gene: TRBJ1-1; v_gene: TRBV12-3/TRBV12-4
CDR3aa: CASSRGIAGAADTQYF; CDR3nt: TGTGCCAGCAGCCGTGGGATAGCGGGAGCCGCAGATACGCAGTATTTT; d_gene: TRBD2; abundance: many; j_gene: TRBJ2-3; v_gene: TRBV28
CDR3aa: CASSLGQGWTGELFF; CDR3nt: TGTGCCAGCAGTTTAGGACAGGGATGGACCGGGGAGCTGTTTTTT; d_gene: TRBD1; abundance: -; j_gene: TRBJ2-2; v_gene: TRBV12-3/TRBV12-4
CDR3aa: CASSEGLATDTQYF; CDR3nt: TGCGCCAGCAGTGAGGGACTAGCCACAGATACGCAGTATTTT; d_gene: TRBD2; abundance: many; j_gene: TRBJ2-3; v_gene: TRBV10-1
CDR3aa: CATSEGIDTQYF; CDR3nt: TGTGCCACCAGTGAAGGGATAGATACGCAGTATTTT; d_gene: -; abundance: many; j_gene: TRBJ2-3; v_gene: TRBV24-1
CDR3aa: CAISEAGNQPQHF; CDR3nt: TGTGCCATCAGTGAAGCGGGAAATCAGCCCCAGCATTTT; d_gene: -; abundance: many; j_gene: TRBJ1-5; v_gene: TRBV10-3
CDR3aa: CASSLGGEGHNQPQHF; CDR3nt: TGTGCCAGCAGCTTGGGAGGGGAAGGGCACAATCAGCCCCAGCATTTT; d_gene: -; abundance: medium-sized; j_gene: TRBJ1-5; v_gene: TRBV5-6
CDR3aa: CASSYSARQGASYEQYF; CDR3nt: TGTGCCAGCAGTTATTCCGCTCGACAGGGGGCATCCTACGAGCAGTACTTC; d_gene: TRBD1; abundance: many; j_gene: TRBJ2-7; v_gene: TRBV6-5
CDR3aa: CASSQGAGRGYGYTF; CDR3nt: TGTGCCAGCAGCCAAGGGGCCGGGCGGGGCTATGGCTACACCTTC; d_gene: -; abundance: many; j_gene: TRBJ1-2; v_gene: TRBV3-1
CDR3aa: CASSYRTSGTRADTQYF; CDR3nt: TGTGCCAGCAGCTATCGGACTAGCGGGACGAGGGCAGATACGCAGTATTTT; d_gene: TRBD2; abundance: many; j_gene: TRBJ2-3; v_gene: TRBV5-6
CDR3aa: CSVESSGGSYNEQFF; CDR3nt: TGCAGCGTTGAATCTAGCGGGGGGTCCTACAATGAGCAGTTCTTC; d_gene: TRBD2; abundance: many; j_gene: TRBJ2-1; v_gene: TRBV29-1
CDR3aa: CAISESKGGRRDTQYF; CDR3nt: TGTGCCATCAGTGAGTCGAAGGGAGGTCGCCGGGATACGCAGTATTTT; d_gene: -; abundance: many; j_gene: TRBJ2-3; v_gene: TRBV10-3
CDR3aa: CASTVGGSNQPQHF; CDR3nt: TGTGCCAGCACCGTTGGGGGGAGCAATCAGCCCCAGCATTTT; d_gene: -; abundance: many; j_gene: TRBJ1-5; v_gene: TRBV12-3/TRBV12-4
CDR3aa: CASSRGLQEGVKNIQYF; CDR3nt: TGCGCCAGCAGCCGGGGACTTCAGGAAGGAGTCAAAAACATTCAGTACTTC; d_gene: -; abundance: many; j_gene: TRBJ2-4; v_gene: TRBV4-3
CDR3aa: CASTASLAGGRNEQFF; CDR3nt: TGTGCCAGCACCGCCTCTCTAGCGGGAGGGCGCAATGAGCAGTTCTTC; d_gene: TRBD2; abundance: few; j_gene: TRBJ2-1; v_gene: TRBV11-2
CDR3aa: CASSLESNTEAFF; CDR3nt: TGCGCCAGCAGCTTGGAATCGAACACTGAAGCTTTCTTT; d_gene: -; abundance: many; j_gene: TRBJ1-1; v_gene: TRBV5-1
CDR3aa: CASTERDIGELFF; CDR3nt: TGTGCCAGCACCGAGCGGGATATCGGGGAGCTGTTTTTT; d_gene: TRBD2; abundance: -; j_gene: TRBJ2-2; v_gene: TRBV6-2/TRBV6-3
CDR3aa: CASAGYTEAFF; CDR3nt: TGTGCCAGCGCGGGTTACACTGAAGCTTTCTTT; d_gene: -; abundance: -; j_gene: TRBJ1-1; v_gene: TRBV28
CDR3aa: CASSLAPTEAFF; CDR3nt: TGTGCCAGCAGCTTAGCCCCCACTGAAGCTTTCTTT; d_gene: -; abundance: -; j_gene: TRBJ1-1; v_gene: TRBV11-2
CDR3aa: CASSLKPQGLAGANEQFF; CDR3nt: TGTGCCAGCAGCTTAAAACCCCAAGGTCTAGCGGGGGCGAATGAGCAGTTCTTC; d_gene: TRBD2; abundance: many; j_gene: TRBJ2-1; v_gene: TRBV7-2
CDR3aa: CAWSMGQGIEQYF; CDR3nt: TGTGCCTGGAGTATGGGACAGGGGATCGAGCAGTACTTC; d_gene: TRBD1; abundance: few; j_gene: TRBJ2-7; v_gene: TRBV30
CDR3aa: CASSFYQGATFF; CDR3nt: TGTGCCAGCAGTTTCTACCAGGGTGCGACTTTCTTT; d_gene: -; abundance: many; j_gene: TRBJ1-1; v_gene: TRBV7-2